This T cell receptor (beta chain) was sequenced in a study of T cell repertoires in cytomegalovirus infection. Whole-study findings and limits: Frequencies of public TCR beta families were cumulated, and this identified carriers of CMV plus the relevant HLA. The study found HLA-C-restricted CMV-specific TCR beta clonotypes dominating the ex vivo response.

For this clonotype: What it binds is unknown.

Via MiXCR, TCRdb re-called the reads, giving one row per CDR3 protein. Of approximately 990,000 distinct CDR3 sequences listed, roughly 30% were seen once; the top ten hold over 11%. CDR3 length equals 14 residues. Germline V gene lookup returns CDR1 MNHEY and CDR2 SMNVEV (reference sequence). V was trimmed by 5 bases and J by 2 bases, leaving 11 bases between them. Source: cultured CD8+ T cells from PBMCs, taken from culture after CMV antigen stimulation. This receptor was obtained from a human donor in good health (CMV status not recorded). Some clones in this sample may be carry-over from other donors' samples. This chain joins TRBV27 and TRBJ2-3; D unclear. The CDR3 reads CASSGVWTTDTQYF. As DNA, the CDR3 is TGTGCCAGCAGTGGCGTATGGACCACAGATACGCAGTATTTT.